Reported below is one TCR beta chain. The data derive from a study of blood T cell repertoires in COVID-19. Here immunoSEQ multiplex PCR was the method, and the copy in TCRdb shows in-frame clones only, minus some. Of 180,000 or so clones in the sample, about 88% were seen once. The sequencing sample was made of peripheral blood. This receptor was taken from a young man with acute or convalescent COVID-19.

This chain's CDR3 is CASSHPGQEISGANVLTF. In DNA, the CDR3 is TGCGCCAGCAGTCACCCGGGACAGGAAATCTCTGGGGCCAACGTCCTGACTTTC. The chain uses TRBV23-1 and TRBJ2-6; TRBD1 matches at 8 bases. TRBV23-1 is an ORF, with its function uncertain. This CDR3 contains 18 residues. V lost 3 bases, J lost 0 bases, and 7 bases stayed unmatched.